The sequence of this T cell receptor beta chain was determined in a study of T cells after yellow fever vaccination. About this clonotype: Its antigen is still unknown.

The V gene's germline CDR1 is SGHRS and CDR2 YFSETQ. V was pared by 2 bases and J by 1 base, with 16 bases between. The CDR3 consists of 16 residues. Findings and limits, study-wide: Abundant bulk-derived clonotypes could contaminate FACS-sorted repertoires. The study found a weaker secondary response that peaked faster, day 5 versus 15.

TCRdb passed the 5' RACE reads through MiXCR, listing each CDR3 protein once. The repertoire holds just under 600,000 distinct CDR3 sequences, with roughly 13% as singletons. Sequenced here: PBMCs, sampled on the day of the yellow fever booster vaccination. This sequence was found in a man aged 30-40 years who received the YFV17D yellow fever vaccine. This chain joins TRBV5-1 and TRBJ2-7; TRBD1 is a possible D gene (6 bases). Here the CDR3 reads CASSLPTGTPSYEQYF. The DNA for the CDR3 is TGCGCCAGCAGCTTACCCACCGGGACACCATCCTACGAGCAGTACTTC.